The sequence of this T cell receptor (beta chain) was determined in a study of tissue T cells after allogeneic stem cell transplantation. Deletions cut 0 bases from V and 7 bases from J, with 5 bases between. The CDR3 covers 12 residues. The germline gives CDR1 SGHSN, CDR2 HYEKVE. This clone was counted only a few times. The gene names given are mouse names. The read finishes 1 residue shy of the CDR3 end, and the germline J gene is used to complete it. The time point was: mouse harvest day 14 after allogeneic transplant. Tail vein injection delivered 10^7 T-cell-depleted bone marrow cells and 10^6 splenic CD5+ T cells. TCRdb's table, derived via immunoSEQ multiplex PCR, lists solely in-frame clones and lacks some. Of more than 2,500 clones detected, 35% to 55% appear once; the ten largest clones hold approximately 19%.

This TCR came from a female BALB/c mouse given C57BL/6 T cells with graft-versus-host disease after an allogeneic hematopoietic cell transplant. The chain combines TRBV12-1 with TRBJ1-4, with no clear D. Sample: gut tissue. CDR3 DNA, as far as it was read: TGTGCCAGCTCTCTCGACCCCGAAAGATTATTT. Amino acids: CASSLDPERLF. The full CDR3 protein is CASSLDPERLFF.